The next 26 T cell receptor beta chains were all read from a single sample in a study of T cell responses to AZD1222 COVID-19 vaccine (dated by TCRdb to the early 2020s). The sample's time point label, in plain terms: baseline before first vaccination. The library was obtained by the immunoSEQ multiplex PCR assay. The table comes from immuneACCESS by way of TCRdb, which keeps in-frame sequences with V and J called. Part of the clones is missing from these tables; in studies checked, under half for an unresolved V gene and the rest for unknown reasons. Counted in this sample were over 100,000 clones; roughly 88% of them appeared once. Jointly, the top ten make up around 8.7% of the sample. Sequencing used peripheral blood, obtained on day 0 of AZD1222 vaccination. These receptors were collected from an adult in good health.

The rearrangement links TRBV18 to TRBJ2-1; 7 bases are shared with TRBD2. Germline loops: CDR1 KGHSH, CDR2 LQKENI. V lost 2 bases, J lost 2 bases, and 9 bases stayed unmatched. CDR3 length equals 17 residues. The CDR3 reads CASSPYTASGTYNEQFF. CDR3 DNA sequence: TGTGCCAGCTCACCATACACGGCTAGCGGTACCTACAATGAGCAGTTCTTC.

Only a few counts were recorded for this clone. The chain is built from TRBV18 and TRBJ1-2; 8 nucleotides align to TRBD1. V trimming: 3 bases; J trimming: 12 bases; junction bases outside the gene matches: 9. The V gene's germline CDR1 is KGHSH and CDR2 LQKENI. This CDR3 has 13 residues. The CDR3 sequence: CASSPQDRVANTF. DNA of the CDR3: TGTGCCAGCTCACCCCAGGACAGGGTTGCGAACACCTTC.

V gene TRBV10-3 combines with J gene TRBJ2-1; 11 positions agree with TRBD2. In germline, CDR1 is ENHRY, CDR2 SYGVKD. The CDR3 contains 14 residues. The V and J ends lost 7 bases and 6 bases, in that order; junction bases with no gene match: 5. This CDR3 is CAIMGTSGSNEQFF. The CDR3 DNA is TGTGCCATCATGGGCACTAGCGGGAGCAATGAGCAGTTCTTC.

This rearrangement joins TRBV11-2 to TRBJ2-5, with 12 bases fitting TRBD2. The trim removed 0 bases at V and 6 bases at J, leaving 8 bases unmatched. There are 17 residues in the CDR3. Germline CDR1 and CDR2: SGHAT and FQNNGV. The CDR3 sequence is CASSLDRASGGAKTQYF. For the CDR3, the DNA is TGTGCCAGCAGCTTAGATCGTGCTAGCGGGGGGGCCAAGACCCAGTACTTC.

The table lists this clone with a few counts. DNA of the CDR3: TGTGCCAGCAGCTCCCGGGACAGGGGATTTAATGAGCAGTTCTTC. It codes for CASSSRDRGFNEQFF. The rearrangement uses TRBV7-9 and TRBJ2-1; 10 bases are a match to TRBD1. Per the germline V gene, CDR1 is SEHNR and CDR2 is FQNEAQ (reference sequence). Trimming at V came to 4 bases and at J to 7 bases, leaving 7 bases not matched to a gene. CDR3 length: 15 amino acids.

V usage is TRBV4-1 and J usage is TRBJ1-3; D is uncertain. Per germline, CDR1 MGHRA and CDR2 YSYEKL. The CDR3 runs to 11 residues. Trimming took off 0 bases at V and 12 bases at J, with 6 bases between the two ends. CDR3 bases: TGCGCCAGCAGCCAAGATCGTTACATATATTTT. Translation gives CASSQDRYIYF.

This clone was seen only once. J is TRBJ1-1 and V is TRBV9; 9 nucleotides align to TRBD1. CDR3 length: 16 amino acids. The germline gives CDR1 SGDLS, CDR2 YYNGEE. J lost 4 bases, V lost 3 bases, and 10 bases had no gene match. CDR3 nucleotide sequence: TGTGCCAGCAGCGCCCGTCCGACAGGGGGGGTCACTGAAGCTTTCTTT. As protein: CASSARPTGGVTEAFF.

The rearrangement links TRBV6-5 to TRBJ2-7; D is perhaps TRBD2 (6 bases). The V end was cut by 5 bases, the J end by 0 bases, with 8 bases between. The CDR3 is 13 residues long. The germline V gene encodes CDR1 MNHEY and CDR2 SVGAGI. As DNA, the CDR3 is TGTGCCAGCAGTATTAGCGGCTCCTACGAGCAGTACTTC. This translates into CASSISGSYEQYF.

The rearrangement joins TRBV5-3 to TRBJ1-1, with 12 bases aligning to TRBD1. TRBV5-3 is an open reading frame whose function is uncertain. This CDR3 is 14 amino acids long. Trimming removed 3 bases from V and 4 bases from J; junction bases left unmatched: 1. CDR3 nucleotides: TGTGCCAGAAGCTGGGACAGGGGGCCCACTGAAGCTTTCTTT. This gives the protein CARSWDRGPTEAFF.

CDR3 region: CSAKGTGEGGYTF. As DNA, the CDR3 is TGCAGCGCGAAGGGGACAGGGGAGGGAGGCTACACCTTC. This chain connects TRBV29-1 to TRBJ1-2; 10 nucleotides line up with TRBD1. J lost 8 bases, V lost 7 bases, and 10 bases had no gene match. The CDR3 loop spans 13 amino acids. Looked up from germline, CDR1 is SQVTM and CDR2 is ANQGSEA.

The chain employs TRBV28 and TRBJ2-7; D call uncertain. The length of the CDR3 is 16 residues. The germline CDR1 and CDR2 sequences are MDHEN and SYDVKM. Trimming cost V 3 bases and J 3 bases, with 18 bases left between them. This chain's CDR3 is CASSFSFGYEIYEQYF. The CDR3 DNA reads TGTGCCAGCAGTTTTTCTTTTGGGTATGAGATCTACGAGCAGTACTTC.

The chain recombines TRBV7-9 with TRBJ2-3; TRBD2 matches at 9 bases. This CDR3 is 15 amino acids long. Germline CDR1 and CDR2: SEHNR and FQNEAQ (reference sequence). V was pared by 7 bases and J by 5 bases, with 10 bases of the junction left unmatched. CDR3 sequence reads: CASIKRGAGGDTQYF. The CDR3 bases are TGTGCCAGCATCAAGCGGGGGGCCGGGGGAGATACGCAGTATTTT.

V gene TRBV19 combines with J gene TRBJ2-5, with TRBD2 matching 10 bases. The ends lost 4 bases at V and 4 bases at J; junction bases unmatched: 15. CDR1 and CDR2 (germline): LNHDA, SQIVND (reference sequence). The CDR3 runs 18 residues. CDR3 sequence reads: CASSRQLAGGAAGETQYF. Here the CDR3 DNA reads TGTGCCAGTAGTAGACAGTTAGCGGGGGGCGCGGCTGGAGAGACCCAGTACTTC. Variable domain in full (rest from reference TRBV19 and TRBJ2-5): DGGITQSPKYLFRKEGQNVTLSCEQNLNHDAMYWYRQDPGQGLRLIYYSQIVNDFQKGDIAEGYSVSREKKESFPLTVTSAQKNPTAFYLCASSRQLAGGAAGETQYFGPGTRLLVL.

This chain links TRBV6-5 with TRBJ1-5, with D perhaps matching TRBD1 (6 bases). The CDR3 runs 14 residues. CDR1 MNHEY and CDR2 SVGAGI come from the germline V gene. Trimming pared 9 bases from V and 1 base from J, leaving 13 bases between. The CDR3 region has the DNA TGTGCCAGTAGTAGGGGGGTAAGCAATCAGCCCCAGCATTTT. Translating it yields CASSRGVSNQPQHF.

The gene calls are TRBV6-2 or TRBV6-3 and TRBJ1-1; D may be TRBD1 (5 bases). The CDR3 extends over 14 amino acids. Germline assignment: CDR1 MNHEY and CDR2 SVGEGT. The V gene lost 2 bases and the J gene lost 6 bases, with 13 bases spanning the gap. In DNA, the CDR3 is TGTGCCAGCAGTTACCCCCAGGGTTGGCCTGAAGCTTTCTTT. As protein: CASSYPQGWPEAFF.

The chain is built from TRBV28 and TRBJ2-1, with D unresolved. Trimming stripped 5 bases from V and 2 bases from J, with 10 bases between. Per germline, CDR1 MDHEN and CDR2 SYDVKM. This CDR3 has 14 residues. CDR3 sequence: CASSKGVPYNEQFF. The DNA for the CDR3 is TGTGCCAGCAGTAAGGGTGTTCCCTACAATGAGCAGTTCTTC.

This chain links TRBV7-2 with TRBJ2-5; unclear D gene. CDR1 SGHTA and CDR2 FQGNSA come from the germline V gene. The CDR3 runs 13 residues. V was shortened by 2 bases and J by 5 bases, with 9 bases between the two germline ends. CDR3 sequence (DNA): TGTGCCAGCAGCTTATCTTTTTGGGAGACCCAGTACTTC. Translating gives CASSLSFWETQYF. Full variable domain (missing parts from reference TRBV7-2 and TRBJ2-5): GAGVSQSPSNKVTEKGKDVELRCDPISGHTALYWYRQSLGQGLEFLIYFQGNSAPDKSGLPSDRFSAERTGGSVSTLTIQRTQQEDSAVYLCASSLSFWETQYFGPGTRLLVL.

The chain carries TRBV20-1 and TRBJ2-1, with no clear D. Per the germline V gene, CDR1 is DFQATT and CDR2 is SNEGSKA (reference sequence). Trimming stripped 7 bases from V and 5 bases from J, with 9 bases between. This CDR3 has 11 amino acids. The CDR3 is CSVNGHNEQFF. The CDR3 region has the DNA TGCAGTGTAAACGGTCACAATGAGCAGTTCTTC.

In its sample, this clone was seen a few times. V is TRBV6-5 and J is TRBJ2-3, with 11 bases fitting TRBD1. After removal of 2 bases from V and 3 bases from J, the junction contained 4 bases not matched to a gene. The CDR3 contains 16 residues. The germline V gene has CDR1 MNHEY and CDR2 SVGAGI. The CDR3 spells CASSYHGQGATDTQYF. In DNA form, the CDR3 reads TGTGCCAGCAGTTACCATGGACAGGGGGCAACAGATACGCAGTATTTT.

A single count supports this clone. The chain links TRBV4-1 to TRBJ1-2; 11 nucleotides line up with TRBD1. CDR1 MGHRA and CDR2 YSYEKL come from the germline V gene. There are 15 residues in the CDR3. Germline trimming cut 1 base from V and 7 bases from J; bases unmatched to any gene: 5. This chain's CDR3 is CASSQGTGGKVGYTF. Here the CDR3 DNA reads TGCGCCAGCAGCCAAGGGACAGGGGGCAAGGTTGGCTACACCTTC.

The genes are TRBV18 and TRBJ1-1; 7 bases fit TRBD1. CDR1 is KGHSH, CDR2 LQKENI, per germline. V lost 3 bases and J lost 1; bases outside the gene matches: 8. This CDR3 has 16 amino acids. CDR3 in amino acids: CASSPLGQQGNTEAFF. For the CDR3, the DNA is TGTGCCAGCTCACCGTTGGGACAGCAAGGGAACACTGAAGCTTTCTTT.

V gene TRBV10-2 combines with J gene TRBJ2-1; 11 bases are shared with TRBD1. Trimming cost V 6 bases and J 4 bases; bases outside gene matches: 5. Per germline, CDR1 WSHSY and CDR2 SAAADI. There are 15 residues in the CDR3. CDR3 amino acids: CASRPGQGGYNEQFF. CDR3 nucleotide sequence: TGCGCCAGCAGACCGGGACAGGGGGGATACAATGAGCAGTTCTTC.

This clone was counted once. The rearrangement links TRBV1 to TRBJ2-3. TRBV1 is given as a pseudogene. The length of the CDR3 is 14 residues. CDR3 DNA: TGCACCAGCAGCCAAGTGAATAACACAGATACGCAGTATTTT. As protein: CTSSQVNNTDTQYF.

Only a few counts were recorded for this clone. This chain joins TRBV27 and TRBJ2-4, with a possible D match to TRBD1 (5 bases). This CDR3 contains 15 residues. Germline CDR1 MNHEY, CDR2 SMNVEV (reference sequence). The V gene lost 7 bases and the J gene lost 0 bases, with 13 bases spanning the gap. In DNA form, the CDR3 reads TGTGCCAGCACCCCCGCAGGGTCAGCCAAAAACATTCAGTACTTC. Amino acids: CASTPAGSAKNIQYF.

V gene TRBV7-2 combines with J gene TRBJ1-6; the D is unclear. The CDR3 has 15 residues. Per the germline V gene, CDR1 is SGHTA and CDR2 is FQGNSA. Trimming shortened V by 1 base and J by 7 bases, and 11 bases separated the two germline ends. CDR3 nucleotide sequence: TGTGCCAGCAGCTTAGTATTTGTTGGGAATTCACCCCTCCACTTT. It encodes CASSLVFVGNSPLHF.

This sequence joins TRBV4-3 and TRBJ2-7; the match to TRBD1 covers 7 bases. Germline trimming cut 5 bases from V and 3 bases from J; bases unmatched to any gene: 7. CDR1 and CDR2 from the germline V gene are LGHNA and YSLEER. This CDR3 has 14 amino acids. Written as DNA, the CDR3 is TGCGCCAGCAGCACACGACAGGGAGTCTACGAGCAGTACTTC. This translates into CASSTRQGVYEQYF.